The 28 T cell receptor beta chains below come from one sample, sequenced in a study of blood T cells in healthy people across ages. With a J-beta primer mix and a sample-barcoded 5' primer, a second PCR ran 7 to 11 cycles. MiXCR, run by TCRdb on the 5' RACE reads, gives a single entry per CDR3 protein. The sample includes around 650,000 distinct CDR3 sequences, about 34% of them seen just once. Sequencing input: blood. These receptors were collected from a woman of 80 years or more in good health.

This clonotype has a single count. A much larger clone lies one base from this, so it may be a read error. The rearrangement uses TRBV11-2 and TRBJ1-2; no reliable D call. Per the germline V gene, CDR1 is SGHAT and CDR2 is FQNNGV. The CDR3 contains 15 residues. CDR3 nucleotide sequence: TGTACCAGCAGCTTAGATATGAGCTATAACTATGGCTACACCTTC. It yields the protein CTSSLDMSYNYGYTF.

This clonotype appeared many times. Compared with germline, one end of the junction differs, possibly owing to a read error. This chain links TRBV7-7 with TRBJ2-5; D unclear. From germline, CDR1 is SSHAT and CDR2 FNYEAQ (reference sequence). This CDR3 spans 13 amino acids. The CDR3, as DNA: TGTGCTAGCAGCAAGGACCGAAAAGAGACCCAGTACTTC. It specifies CASSKDRKETQYF.

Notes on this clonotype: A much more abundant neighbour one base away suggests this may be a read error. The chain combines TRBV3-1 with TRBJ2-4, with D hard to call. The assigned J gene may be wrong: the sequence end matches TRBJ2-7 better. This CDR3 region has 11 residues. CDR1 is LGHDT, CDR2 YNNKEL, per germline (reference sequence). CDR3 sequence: CTSSQNAEQYF. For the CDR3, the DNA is TGTACCAGCAGCCAAAATGCCGAGCAGTACTTC.

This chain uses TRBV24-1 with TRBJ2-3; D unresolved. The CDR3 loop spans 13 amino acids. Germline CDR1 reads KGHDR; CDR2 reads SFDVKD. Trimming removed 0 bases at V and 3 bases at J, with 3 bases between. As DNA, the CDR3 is TGTGCCACCAGTGATTTGCAAACAGATACGCAGTATTTT. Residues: CATSDLQTDTQYF.

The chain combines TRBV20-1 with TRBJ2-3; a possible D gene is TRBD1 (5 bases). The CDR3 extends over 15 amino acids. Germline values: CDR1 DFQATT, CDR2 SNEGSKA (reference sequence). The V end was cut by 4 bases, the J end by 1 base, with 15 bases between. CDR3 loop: CSAIRGNSGTDTQYF. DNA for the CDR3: TGCAGTGCTATTAGGGGAAACAGTGGCACAGATACGCAGTATTTT.

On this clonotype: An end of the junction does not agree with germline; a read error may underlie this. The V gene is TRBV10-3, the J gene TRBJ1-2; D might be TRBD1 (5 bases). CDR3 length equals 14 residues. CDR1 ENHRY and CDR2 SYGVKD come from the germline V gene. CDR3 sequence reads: CVISGEGSNYGYIF. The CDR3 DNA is TGTGTCATCAGCGGGGAGGGGAGTAACTATGGCTACATCTTC.

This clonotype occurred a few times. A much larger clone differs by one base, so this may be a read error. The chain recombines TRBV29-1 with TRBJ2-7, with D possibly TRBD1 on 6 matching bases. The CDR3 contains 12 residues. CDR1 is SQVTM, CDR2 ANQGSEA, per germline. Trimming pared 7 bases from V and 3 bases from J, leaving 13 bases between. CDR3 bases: TGCAGCGGCGGCATGACAGGCTACGAGCAGTACTTC. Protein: CSGGMTGYEQYF.

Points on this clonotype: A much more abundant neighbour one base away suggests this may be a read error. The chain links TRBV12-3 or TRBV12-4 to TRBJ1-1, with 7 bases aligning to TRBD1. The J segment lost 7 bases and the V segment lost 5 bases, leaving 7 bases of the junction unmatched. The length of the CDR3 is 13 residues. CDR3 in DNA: TGTGCCAGCAGTCCCCCGGCAGGGGGTGAAGCTTTCTTT. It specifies CASSPPAGGEAFF.

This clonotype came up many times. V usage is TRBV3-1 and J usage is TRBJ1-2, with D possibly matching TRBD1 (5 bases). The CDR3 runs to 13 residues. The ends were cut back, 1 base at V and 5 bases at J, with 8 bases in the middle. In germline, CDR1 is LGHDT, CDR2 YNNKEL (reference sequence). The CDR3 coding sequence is TGTGCCAGCAGCCAAGGGGGCACGTATGGCTACACCTTC. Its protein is CASSQGGTYGYTF. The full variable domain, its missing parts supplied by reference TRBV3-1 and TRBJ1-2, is DTAVSQTPKYLVTQMGNDKSIKCEQNLGHDTMYWYKQDSKKFLKIMFSYNNKELIINETVPNRFSPKSPDKAHLNLHINSLELGDSAVYFCASSQGGTYGYTFGSGTRLTVV.

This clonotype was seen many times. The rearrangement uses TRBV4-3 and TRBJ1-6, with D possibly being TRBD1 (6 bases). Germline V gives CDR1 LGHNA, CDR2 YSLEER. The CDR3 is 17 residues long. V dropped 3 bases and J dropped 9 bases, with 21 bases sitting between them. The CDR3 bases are TGCGCCAGCAGCCAGGAGGGCCCCGGGGGGCAGCTTTCACCCCTCCACTTT. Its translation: CASSQEGPGGQLSPLHF.

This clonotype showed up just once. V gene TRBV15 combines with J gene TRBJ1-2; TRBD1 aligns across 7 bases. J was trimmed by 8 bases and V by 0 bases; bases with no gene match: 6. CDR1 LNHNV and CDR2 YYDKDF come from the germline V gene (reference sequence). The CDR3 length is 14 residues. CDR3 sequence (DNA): TGTGCCACCAGCAGAGATAGGGACAGTAGCGGCTACACCTTC. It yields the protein CATSRDRDSSGYTF.

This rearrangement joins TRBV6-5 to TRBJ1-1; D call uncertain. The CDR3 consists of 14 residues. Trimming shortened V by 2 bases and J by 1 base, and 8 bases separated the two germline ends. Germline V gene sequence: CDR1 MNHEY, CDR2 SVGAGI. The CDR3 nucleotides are TGTGCCAGCAGTTACCGACACACGAACACTGAAGCTTTCTTT. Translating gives CASSYRHTNTEAFF.

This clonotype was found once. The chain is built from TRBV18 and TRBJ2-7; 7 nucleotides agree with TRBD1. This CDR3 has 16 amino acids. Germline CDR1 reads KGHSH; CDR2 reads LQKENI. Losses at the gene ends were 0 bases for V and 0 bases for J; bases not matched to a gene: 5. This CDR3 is CASSPPRTGDSYEQYF. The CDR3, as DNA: TGTGCCAGCTCACCACCGAGGACAGGAGACTCCTACGAGCAGTACTTC. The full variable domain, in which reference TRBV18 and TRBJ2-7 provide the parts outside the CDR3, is NAGVMQNPRHLVRRRGQEARLRCSPMKGHSHVYWYRQLPEEGLKFMVYLQKENIIDESGMPKERFSAEFPKEGPSILRIQQVVRGDSAAYFCASSPPRTGDSYEQYFGPGTRLTVT.

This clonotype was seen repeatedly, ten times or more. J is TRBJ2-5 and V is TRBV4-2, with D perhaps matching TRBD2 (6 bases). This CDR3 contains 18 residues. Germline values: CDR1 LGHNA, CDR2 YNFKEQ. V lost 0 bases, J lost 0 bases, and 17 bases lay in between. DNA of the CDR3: TGTGCCAGCAGCCAAGATCGGGATAGCGGCCCGTACCAAGAGACCCAGTACTTC. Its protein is CASSQDRDSGPYQETQYF.

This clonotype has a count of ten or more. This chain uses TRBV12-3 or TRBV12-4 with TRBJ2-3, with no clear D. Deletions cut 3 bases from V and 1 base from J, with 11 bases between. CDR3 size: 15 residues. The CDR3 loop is CASSFTGGGTDTQYF. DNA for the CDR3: TGTGCCAGCAGTTTCACGGGCGGCGGCACAGATACGCAGTATTTT.

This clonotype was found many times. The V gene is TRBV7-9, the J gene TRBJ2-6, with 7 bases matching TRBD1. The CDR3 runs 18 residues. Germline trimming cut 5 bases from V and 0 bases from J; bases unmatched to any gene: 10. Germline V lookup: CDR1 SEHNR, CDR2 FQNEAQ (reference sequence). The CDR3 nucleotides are TGTGCCAGCAGCGTCTTCGGGACAGCGCACTCTGGGGCCAACGTCCTGACTTTC. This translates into CASSVFGTAHSGANVLTF.

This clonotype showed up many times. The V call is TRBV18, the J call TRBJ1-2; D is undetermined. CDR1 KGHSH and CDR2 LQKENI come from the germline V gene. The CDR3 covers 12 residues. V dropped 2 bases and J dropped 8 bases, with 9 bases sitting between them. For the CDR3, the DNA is TGTGCCAGCTCACCAGACATTGTCGGCTACACCTTC. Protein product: CASSPDIVGYTF.

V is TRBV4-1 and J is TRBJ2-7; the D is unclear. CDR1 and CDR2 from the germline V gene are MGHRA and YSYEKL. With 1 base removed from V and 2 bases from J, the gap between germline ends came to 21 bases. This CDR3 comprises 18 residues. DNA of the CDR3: TGCGCCAGCAGCCAAGTTTCAGGCACAACAATAGGACCCTACGAGCAGTACTTC. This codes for CASSQVSGTTIGPYEQYF.

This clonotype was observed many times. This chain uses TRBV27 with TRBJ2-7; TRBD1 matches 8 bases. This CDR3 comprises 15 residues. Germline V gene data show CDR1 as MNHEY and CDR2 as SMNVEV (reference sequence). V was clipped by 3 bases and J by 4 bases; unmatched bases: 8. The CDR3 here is CASSLKDRVQYEQYF. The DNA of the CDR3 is TGTGCCAGCAGTTTGAAGGACAGGGTGCAATACGAGCAGTACTTC.

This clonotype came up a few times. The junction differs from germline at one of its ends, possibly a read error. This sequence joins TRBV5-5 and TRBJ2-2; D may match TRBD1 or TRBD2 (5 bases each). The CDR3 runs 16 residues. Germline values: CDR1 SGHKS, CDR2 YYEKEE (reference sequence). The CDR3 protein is CASSLEPDTNTGERFF. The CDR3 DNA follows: TGTGCCAGCAGCTTGGAGCCGGACACGAACACCGGGGAGCGGTTTTTT.

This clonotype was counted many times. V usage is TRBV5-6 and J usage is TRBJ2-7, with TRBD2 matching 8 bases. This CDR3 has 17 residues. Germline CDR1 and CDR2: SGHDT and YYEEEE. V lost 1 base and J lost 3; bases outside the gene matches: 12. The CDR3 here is CASSLLGGGSVFYEQYF. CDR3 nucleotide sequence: TGTGCCAGCAGCTTGCTTGGCGGGGGGTCAGTTTTCTACGAGCAGTACTTC.

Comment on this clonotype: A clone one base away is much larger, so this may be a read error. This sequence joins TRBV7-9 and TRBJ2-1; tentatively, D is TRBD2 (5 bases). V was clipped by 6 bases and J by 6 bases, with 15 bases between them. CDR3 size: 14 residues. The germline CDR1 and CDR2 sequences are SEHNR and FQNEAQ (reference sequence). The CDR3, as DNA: TGTGCCAGCAGTTGTCCGGGGAGTGGCAATGAGCAGTTCTTC. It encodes CASSCPGSGNEQFF.

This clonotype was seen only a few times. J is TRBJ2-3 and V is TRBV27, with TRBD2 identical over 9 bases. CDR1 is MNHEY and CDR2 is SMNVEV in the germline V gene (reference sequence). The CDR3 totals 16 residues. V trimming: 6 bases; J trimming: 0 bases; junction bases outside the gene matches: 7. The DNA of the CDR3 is TGTGCCAGCAGGCTTACCCTAGCGGGGAGCACAGATACGCAGTATTTT. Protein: CASRLTLAGSTDTQYF.

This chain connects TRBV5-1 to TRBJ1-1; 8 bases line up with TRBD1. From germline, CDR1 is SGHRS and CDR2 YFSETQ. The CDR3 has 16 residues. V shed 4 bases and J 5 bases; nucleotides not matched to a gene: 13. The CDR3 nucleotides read TGCGCCAGCAGCCGACAGGGGAGAACTTCCGGGACTGAAGCTTTCTTT. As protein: CASSRQGRTSGTEAFF.

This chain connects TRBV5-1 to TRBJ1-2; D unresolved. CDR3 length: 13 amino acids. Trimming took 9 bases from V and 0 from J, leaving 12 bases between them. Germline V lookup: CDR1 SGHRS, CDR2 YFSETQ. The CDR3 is CATYDQSNYGYTF. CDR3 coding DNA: TGCGCCACCTACGACCAGTCTAACTATGGCTACACCTTC.

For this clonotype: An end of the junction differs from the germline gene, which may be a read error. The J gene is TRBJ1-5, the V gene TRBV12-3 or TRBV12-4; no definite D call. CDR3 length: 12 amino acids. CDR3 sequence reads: CACSLEIQPQHF. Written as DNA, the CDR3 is TGTGCCTGCAGTTTAGAGATCCAGCCCCAGCATTTT.

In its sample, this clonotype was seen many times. In nucleotides, the CDR3 is TGTGCCAGCATGCCGAAAGGGAAAGAGACCCAGTACTTC. Translating it yields CASMPKGKETQYF. This chain connects TRBV27 to TRBJ2-5; D not resolved. The germline V and J ends were trimmed by 7 bases and 3 bases, with 12 bases remaining between them. This CDR3 has 13 amino acids. The V gene's germline CDR1 is MNHEY and CDR2 SMNVEV (reference sequence).

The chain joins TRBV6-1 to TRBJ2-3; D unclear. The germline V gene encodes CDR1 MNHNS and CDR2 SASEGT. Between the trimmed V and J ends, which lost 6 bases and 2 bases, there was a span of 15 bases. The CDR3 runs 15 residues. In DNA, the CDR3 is TGTGCCAGCAGACGGGCCCACTCCTACACAGATACGCAGTATTTT. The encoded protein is CASRRAHSYTDTQYF.